These T cell receptor beta chains were read from a single sample in a study of vaccination and CD4 T cells after COVID-19. TCRdb independently ran MiXCR on the PCR reads; one entry per CDR3 protein. This repertoire shows some 3,200 distinct CDR3 sequences, under 20% found once; its top ten account for about 26%. These receptors' antigens are unknown. Sequenced input: CD4+ T cells from blood, cultured in vitro. These receptors were obtained from a human donor who had recovered from COVID-19. Each CDR3 is given with its conserved first and last residue. D genes are given only for firm matches. For some rows the clone size is stated as once, few or many, or as a class when expanded; others skip it.

v_gene,abundance,j_gene,d_gene,CDR3nt,CDR3aa
TRBV6-1,few,TRBJ2-2,TRBD1,TGTGCCAGCAGTGTGCCGACAGGGGGCTTGTCCGGGGAGCTGTTTTTT,CASSVPTGGLSGELFF
TRBV25-1,medium-sized,TRBJ2-2,-,TGTGCCAGCAGTGAATACGGCAGCTACACCGGGGAGCTGTTTTTT,CASSEYGSYTGELFF
TRBV7-3,few,TRBJ2-3,-,TGTGCCAGCAGCTTAGGGCCCACTAGCCCAGATACGCAGTATTTT,CASSLGPTSPDTQYF
TRBV19,-,TRBJ2-7,-,TGTGCCAGTAAGAGAGGTTACGAGCAGTACTTC,CASKRGYEQYF
TRBV11-2,few,TRBJ1-4,-,TGTGCCAGCAGCCACAGGTCTCCAGGGGAAAAACTGTTTTTT,CASSHRSPGEKLFF
TRBV10-1,-,TRBJ1-4,-,TGCGCCAGCAAACCAGCAACTAATGAAAAACTGTTTTTT,CASKPATNEKLFF
TRBV5-1,hyperexpanded,TRBJ2-7,-,TGCGCCAGCAGCTCCTCGGGACCGCCCTACGAGCAGTACTTC,CASSSSGPPYEQYF
TRBV7-6,-,TRBJ2-7,TRBD2,TGTGCCAGCAGCTTATTCAGCGGGGCAGTCTACGAGCAGTACTTC,CASSLFSGAVYEQYF
TRBV6-2/TRBV6-3,large,TRBJ1-1,TRBD1,TGTGCCAGCAGCTACCTTGGGGGACAGATCGCTGAAGCTTTCTTT,CASSYLGGQIAEAFF
TRBV7-2,-,TRBJ2-7,TRBD1,TGTGCCAGCAGCTTGGGGGGGACAGGGGAGTACGAGCAGTACTTC,CASSLGGTGEYEQYF
TRBV7-9,medium-sized,TRBJ1-1,-,TGTGCCAGCAGCCAACTATTACAGGGACTAAATGAAGCTTTCTTT,CASSQLLQGLNEAFF
TRBV19,-,TRBJ1-2,-,TGTGCCAGTAGTATAGGGGCAGCTTATGGCTACACCTTC,CASSIGAAYGYTF
TRBV5-4,-,TRBJ1-2,TRBD1,TGTGCCAGCAGCACAGTGGTGGGCGACAGGGACTATGGCTACACCTTC,CASSTVVGDRDYGYTF
TRBV6-5,few,TRBJ2-2,TRBD1,TGTGCCAGCAGTTTAACAGGGGGCGCGACCGGGGAGCTGTTTTTT,CASSLTGGATGELFF
TRBV3-1,-,TRBJ1-2,TRBD1,TGTGCCAGCAGCCAAACGAGGACAGGGGGCGCCCACTATGGCTACACCTTC,CASSQTRTGGAHYGYTF
TRBV30,-,TRBJ1-4,TRBD1,TGTGCCTGGACCCGGACAGGGGGAAGGGAAAAACTGTTTTTT,CAWTRTGGREKLFF
TRBV18,-,TRBJ2-6,-,TGTGCCAGCTCACCTATGAGTGGGCCTTCTGGGGCCAACGTCCTGACTTTC,CASSPMSGPSGANVLTF
TRBV7-6,-,TRBJ2-7,TRBD2,TGTGCCAGCAGCCGATTCTCTAGCGGGGCCTACGAGCAGTACTTC,CASSRFSSGAYEQYF
TRBV6-1,-,TRBJ2-3,-,TGTGCCAGCAGTGAAAGGGGTGTGGGCACAGATACGCAGTATTTT,CASSERGVGTDTQYF
TRBV12-3/TRBV12-4,-,TRBJ2-7,TRBD1,TGTGCCAGCACCTTCGGACAGGGATTCAACGAGCAGTACTTC,CASTFGQGFNEQYF
TRBV12-3/TRBV12-4,-,TRBJ2-3,TRBD2,TGTGCCAGCAGTGCGGGACTAGCGAGCACAGATACGCAGTATTTT,CASSAGLASTDTQYF
TRBV4-2,-,TRBJ2-7,-,TGTGCCAGCAGCCTATACGGGGAACGGAACTACGAGCAGTACTTC,CASSLYGERNYEQYF
TRBV6-1,-,TRBJ1-1,-,TGTGCCAGCAGTGAAGCGCGCAACTCCCCCCATACTGAAGCTTTCTTT,CASSEARNSPHTEAFF
TRBV15,large,TRBJ2-2,TRBD2,TGTGCCACCAGCAGAGGGGAGGGCACCGGGGAGCTGTTTTTT,CATSRGEGTGELFF
TRBV5-1,few,TRBJ2-7,TRBD1,TGCGCCAGCAGGATGACAGGGGGGACCGAGCAGTACTTC,CASRMTGGTEQYF
TRBV6-5,few,TRBJ2-1,-,TGTGCCAGCAGTTTCAGGGCCCTCTCCTACAATGAGCAGTTCTTC,CASSFRALSYNEQFF
TRBV19,-,TRBJ1-2,-,TGTGCCAGTAGTCTCCTTGGGTATGGCTACACCTTC,CASSLLGYGYTF
TRBV20-1,few,TRBJ2-1,TRBD2,TGCAGTGCTATACAGCCTCGGACTAGCGGGGGGGCCCATGAGCAGTTCTTC,CSAIQPRTSGGAHEQFF
TRBV19,few,TRBJ2-7,TRBD1,TGTGCCAGTACTCCCGCCGGCCGAGGACAGGGCAGATACGAGCAGTACTTC,CASTPAGRGQGRYEQYF
TRBV7-9,few,TRBJ1-2,TRBD1,TGTGCCAGCAGCTTAGATGGACAGGGTGGTTACTATGGCTACACCTTC,CASSLDGQGGYYGYTF
TRBV30,-,TRBJ2-1,TRBD2,TGTGCCTGGAGGAGCGAAAGGCGGGGGGCCTACAATGAGCAGTTCTTC,CAWRSERRGAYNEQFF
TRBV5-4,once,TRBJ2-5,-,TGTGCCAGCAGCTTAGTAGGGGAAGAGACCCAGTACTTC,CASSLVGEETQYF
TRBV12-3/TRBV12-4,-,TRBJ2-5,TRBD1,TGTGCCAGCAGTCAACGGGGGCCAGGGGGCGGCTCCGGAAGGTACTTC,CASSQRGPGGGSGRYF